This T cell receptor (beta chain) is from a study of CD8+CD57+ T cells in acquired aplastic anemia. Across the whole study: Sorted CD4+ and CD8+ cells gave a mean 3.2 ug DNA, range 0.2 to 27.4 ug.

Trimming cost V 5 bases and J 18 bases, with 26 bases left between them. The germline gives CDR1 SGHVS, CDR2 FNYEAQ. There are 15 residues in the CDR3. TCR beta VDJ combinations and CDR3 sequences were profiled from genomic DNA. One entry per CDR3 protein results from TCRdb running MiXCR on the reads. The sample lists 260,000 or so distinct CDR3 sequences, approximately 82% occurring once. Sequencing involved patients with CD8+CD57+ cell expansion previously shown by flow cytometry. The diagnosis in all patients was severe acquired aplastic anemia. This receptor was taken from a human donor with aplastic anemia. The genes are TRBV7-6 and TRBJ1-6; possibly TRBD1 for D (6 bases). What was sequenced was sorted CD4+, CD8+, or CD8+CD57+ T cells (not recorded which) from PBMCs. CDR3 nucleotide sequence: TGTGCCAGCAGCCGGTTGGGGACAATAGACGCGCAGTACCACTTT. This gives the protein CASSRLGTIDAQYHF. Looking up the rest from reference TRBV7-6 and TRBJ1-6 gives the full variable domain: GAGVSQSPRYKVTKRGQDVALRCDPISGHVSLYWYRQALGQGPEFLTYFNYEAQQDKSGLPNDRFSAERPEGSISTLTIQRTEQRDSAMYRCASSRLGTIDAQYHFGNGTRLTVT.